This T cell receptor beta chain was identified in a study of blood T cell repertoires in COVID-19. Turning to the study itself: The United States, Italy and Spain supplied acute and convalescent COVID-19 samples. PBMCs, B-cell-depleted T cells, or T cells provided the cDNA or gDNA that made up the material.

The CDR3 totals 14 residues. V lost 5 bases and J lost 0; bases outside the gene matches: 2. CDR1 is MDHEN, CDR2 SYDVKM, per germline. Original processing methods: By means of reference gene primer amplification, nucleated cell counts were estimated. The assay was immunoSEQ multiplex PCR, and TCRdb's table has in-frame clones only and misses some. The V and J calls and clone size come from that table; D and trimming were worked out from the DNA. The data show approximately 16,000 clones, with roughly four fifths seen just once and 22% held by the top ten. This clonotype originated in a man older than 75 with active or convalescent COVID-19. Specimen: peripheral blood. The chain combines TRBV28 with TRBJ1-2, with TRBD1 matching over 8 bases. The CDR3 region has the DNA TGTGCCAGCAGTCTGACAGGGGCTAACTATGGCTACACCTTC. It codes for CASSLTGANYGYTF.